The 20 T cell receptor beta chains below were found in one sample sequenced in a study of T cell responses to AZD1222 COVID-19 vaccine. Sequencing used immunoSEQ multiplex PCR; TCRdb keeps in-frame clones, though not all of them. The sample lists fewer than 150,000 clones, 75% to 90% occurring once. The source was peripheral blood, collected 28 days after the second AZD1222 dose. Receptor source: an adult who received the AZD1222 COVID-19 vaccine.

The chain couples TRBV2 to TRBJ2-7; 8 nucleotides align to TRBD2. Germline values: CDR1 SNHLY, CDR2 FYNNEI. CDR3 length: 16 amino acids. J was trimmed by 2 bases and V by 5 bases; bases with no gene match: 11. The CDR3 protein is CASSFGLAGTTYEQYF. CDR3 sequence (DNA): TGTGCCAGCAGTTTCGGATTAGCGGGGACGACCTACGAGCAGTACTTC.

The V gene is TRBV19, the J gene TRBJ2-3; 8 bases map to TRBD2. V dropped 3 bases and J dropped 0; count of bases not matched to a gene: 2. The germline V gene has CDR1 LNHDA and CDR2 SQIVND (reference sequence). The CDR3 is 15 residues long. The CDR3 DNA sequence: TGTGCCAGTAGTATGACTAGCGCCAGCACAGATACGCAGTATTTT. Protein: CASSMTSASTDTQYF.

This chain uses TRBV19 with TRBJ2-1, with 9 bases that match TRBD1. The CDR3 consists of 14 residues. CDR1 LNHDA and CDR2 SQIVND come from the germline V gene (reference sequence). Trimming at V came to 5 bases and at J to 2 bases, leaving 1 base not matched to a gene. CDR3 nucleotide sequence: TGTGCCAGTAGTGGGACAGGGCCCTACAATGAGCAGTTCTTC. This codes for CASSGTGPYNEQFF.

The chain links TRBV7-3 to TRBJ2-5; weak D call: TRBD1 (6 bases). Trimming shortened V by 5 bases and J by 2 bases, and 9 bases separated the two germline ends. The CDR3 runs 13 residues. CDR1 and CDR2 from the germline V gene are SGHTA and FQGTGA. CDR3: CASSVTGQETQYF. The CDR3 bases are TGTGCCAGCAGCGTGACAGGTCAAGAGACCCAGTACTTC.

The chain carries TRBV12-3 or TRBV12-4 and TRBJ2-2; tentative D call: TRBD2 (5 bases). The CDR3 has 13 amino acids. Trimming cost V 10 bases and J 7 bases, with 16 bases left between them. Here the CDR3 DNA reads TGTGCCACCCGAGGGATACGCGGCGGGGAGCTGTTTTTT. Translated: CATRGIRGGELFF.

The rearrangement joins TRBV19 to TRBJ2-7; D may be TRBD1 (6 bases). The CDR3 contains 16 residues. Germline-derived CDR1 and CDR2 are LNHDA and SQIVND (reference sequence). The germline V and J ends were trimmed by 6 bases and 2 bases, with 20 bases remaining between them. The CDR3 loop is CASSITRGSSPYEQYF. CDR3 nucleotides: TGTGCCAGTAGCATAACAAGGGGGTCCAGTCCCTACGAGCAGTACTTC.

Here the CDR3 reads CASSYSKETQYF. The DNA of the CDR3 is TGTGCCAGCAGTTACTCGAAGGAGACCCAGTACTTC. The V gene is TRBV6-5, the J gene TRBJ2-5, with D unresolved. The V end was cut by 0 bases, the J end by 5 bases, with 4 bases between. Germline V CDR1 and CDR2: MNHEY, SVGAGI. The length of the CDR3 is 12 residues.

The chain uses TRBV5-8 and TRBJ2-2; 12 bases map to TRBD2. V shed 0 bases, J shed 0 bases, and the junction held 6 bases outside the gene matches. This CDR3 contains 19 residues. Germline V lookup: CDR1 SGHTS, CDR2 YDEGEE. In DNA, the CDR3 is TGTGCCAGCAGCTTGGGGACTAGCGGGGTCATCGCGAACACCGGGGAGCTGTTTTTT. Translated: CASSLGTSGVIANTGELFF.

This clone came up a few times. The chain links TRBV4-1 to TRBJ2-7; 9 nucleotides agree with TRBD1. Germline V gene data show CDR1 as MGHRA and CDR2 as YSYEKL. V shed 2 bases, J shed 4 bases, and the junction held 6 bases outside the gene matches. The CDR3 extends over 15 amino acids. CDR3 sequence reads: CASSQTPGQGYEQYF. CDR3 coding DNA: TGCGCCAGCAGCCAAACCCCGGGACAGGGTTACGAGCAGTACTTC.

This clone came up once. Here the CDR3 DNA reads TGTGCCAGCAGCTTCTTTCCCCGGGGGGCGGCAGTGGGGGAGACCCAGTACTTC. This encodes CASSFFPRGAAVGETQYF. This chain links TRBV7-2 with TRBJ2-5, with D possibly matching TRBD2 (7 bases). CDR3 length: 18 amino acids. V was trimmed by 3 bases and J by 5 bases, leaving 25 bases between them. Germline values: CDR1 SGHTA, CDR2 FQGNSA.

This clone was recorded only once. The CDR3 region is CASSWGETQYF. For the CDR3, the DNA is TGTGCCAGTAGTTGGGGCGAGACCCAGTACTTC. This chain uses TRBV19 with TRBJ2-5; D perhaps matches TRBD1 (5 bases). The germline CDR1 and CDR2 sequences are LNHDA and SQIVND (reference sequence). The CDR3 length is 11 residues. Trimming shortened V by 5 bases and J by 5 bases, and 6 bases separated the two germline ends.

The rearrangement uses TRBV7-9 and TRBJ2-5; D is ambiguous. Germline V gene lookup returns CDR1 SEHNR and CDR2 FQNEAQ (reference sequence). This CDR3 contains 14 residues. V was pared by 3 bases and J by 2 bases, with 10 bases between. DNA for the CDR3: TGTGCCAGCAGCTTTTTAAGCGAGCAAGAGACCCAGTACTTC. This gives the protein CASSFLSEQETQYF.

The gene calls are TRBV11-1 and TRBJ2-5, with D unclear. V shed 0 bases and J shed 0 bases, with 2 bases lying between them. The length of the CDR3 is 13 residues. Germline CDR1 reads SGHAT; CDR2 reads FQDESV (reference sequence). The CDR3 loop is CASSLANQETQYF. CDR3 nucleotides: TGTGCCAGCAGCTTAGCAAACCAAGAGACCCAGTACTTC. Based on the CDR3 plus reference TRBV11-1 and TRBJ2-5, the full variable domain is EAEVAQSPRYKITEKSQAVAFWCDPISGHATLYWYRQILGQGPELLVQFQDESVVDDSQLPKDRFSAERLKGVDSTLKIQPAELGDSAMYLCASSLANQETQYFGPGTRLLVL.

This rearrangement joins TRBV3-1 (or the pseudogene TRBV3-2) to TRBJ1-2; maybe TRBD1 (5 bases). Deletions cut 3 bases from V and 5 bases from J, with 16 bases between. This CDR3 comprises 15 residues. Germline values: CDR1 LGHDT, CDR2 YNNKEL (reference sequence). The CDR3 protein is CASSHQLRDPYGYTF. The CDR3, as DNA: TGTGCCAGCAGCCACCAACTCCGGGACCCGTATGGCTACACCTTC.

The chain employs TRBV28 and TRBJ2-5; 11 nucleotides align to TRBD1. This CDR3 is built from 16 residues. Germline V gives CDR1 MDHEN, CDR2 SYDVKM. V lost 5 bases to trimming and J lost 3 bases; unmatched junction nucleotides: 8. Here the CDR3 DNA reads TGTGCCAGCAGTACATCCGGGACAGGGGGGGAAGAGACCCAGTACTTC. Protein product: CASSTSGTGGEETQYF.

This chain uses TRBV18 with TRBJ2-2, with D unresolved. The V end was cut by 3 bases, the J end by 3 bases, with 11 bases between. The CDR3 has 15 amino acids. Germline loops: CDR1 KGHSH, CDR2 LQKENI. DNA of the CDR3: TGTGCCAGCTCACCCGGCTTAGGAGACACCGGGGAGCTGTTTTTT. Translating it yields CASSPGLGDTGELFF.

The gene calls are TRBV27 and TRBJ1-4; the D is unclear. Germline values: CDR1 MNHEY, CDR2 SMNVEV (reference sequence). The CDR3 loop spans 12 amino acids. V gave up 5 bases and J gave up 8 bases, with 9 bases separating them. In nucleotides, the CDR3 is TGTGCCAGCAGTCCCTCGGGGGAAAAACTGTTTTTT. Its protein is CASSPSGEKLFF.

V and J are TRBV7-9 and TRBJ2-2; 10 bases are shared with TRBD2. This CDR3 has 19 residues. Germline-derived CDR1 and CDR2 are SEHNR and FQNEAQ (reference sequence). The V and J ends lost 0 bases and 7 bases, in that order; junction bases with no gene match: 14. CDR3 loop: CASSLAIIRASGSGGELFF. Here the CDR3 DNA reads TGTGCCAGCAGCTTAGCGATCATTCGGGCTAGCGGGAGCGGCGGGGAGCTGTTTTTT.

The chain carries TRBV7-3 and TRBJ2-1; TRBD2 aligns across 15 bases. Germline-derived CDR1 and CDR2 are SGHTA and FQGTGA. The CDR3 is 17 amino acids. Losses at the gene ends were 4 bases for V and 7 bases for J; bases not matched to a gene: 8. Written as DNA, the CDR3 is TGTGCCAGCAGCTCATGGACTAGCGGGAGGGTCGGGAATGAGCAGTTCTTC. Amino acid sequence: CASSSWTSGRVGNEQFF.

V and J are TRBV11-3 and TRBJ2-7; TRBD1 matches at 7 bases. Trimming at V came to 6 bases and at J to 2 bases, leaving 7 bases not matched to a gene. The CDR3 sequence is 14 residues long. Germline V gives CDR1 SGHNT, CDR2 YENEEA. The CDR3 DNA follows: TGTGCCAGCAGTTTCCGGGACAGCGCCTACGAGCAGTACTTC. It yields the protein CASSFRDSAYEQYF.